Listed here are 31 T cell receptor beta chains from one sample, sequenced in a study of blood T cell repertoires in COVID-19. Data came from immunoSEQ multiplex PCR; TCRdb stores just in-frame clones and leaves some out. The sample has some 300,000 clones; just under 90% are singletons. Sequencing used PBMCs or T cells enriched from blood (not recorded which). These receptors were collected from a woman aged 45-65 years who had been exposed to COVID-19.

The V and J genes are TRBV19 and TRBJ1-4; weak D call: TRBD1 (5 bases). V was trimmed by 1 base and J by 10 bases, leaving 16 bases between them. The CDR3 contains 15 residues. Germline lookup yields CDR1 LNHDA and CDR2 SQIVND (reference sequence). The DNA of the CDR3 is TGTGCCAGTAGTATAGCGCAGGGTCCCGGAGCAAAACTGTTTTTT. This gives the protein CASSIAQGPGAKLFF.

The chain is built from TRBV7-8 and TRBJ2-2; D is perhaps TRBD2 (6 bases). Germline V gene sequence: CDR1 SGHVS, CDR2 FQNEAQ. This CDR3 is 16 amino acids long. The ends were cut back, 0 bases at V and 1 base at J, with 9 bases in the middle. CDR3 coding DNA: TGTGCCAGCAGCTTAGCCTCGCGGGGGAACACCGGGGAGCTGTTTTTT. It is translated as CASSLASRGNTGELFF.

J is TRBJ1-4 and V is TRBV5-1; no reliable D call. CDR1 and CDR2 (germline): SGHRS, YFSETQ. The germline V and J ends were trimmed by 4 bases and 7 bases, with 20 bases remaining between them. The CDR3 sequence is 16 residues long. The DNA for the CDR3 is TGCGCCAGCAGCCTAAGACAAACCTCGAATGGTGAAAAACTGTTTTTT. Protein sequence: CASSLRQTSNGEKLFF.

This clone was detected a few times. The CDR3 sequence: CASELVGGLGTEAFF. The CDR3, as DNA: TGTGCCAGCGAGTTGGTAGGGGGCCTCGGTACTGAAGCTTTCTTT. The V and J genes are TRBV7-9 and TRBJ1-1; the match to TRBD1 covers 7 bases. The junction had 14 bases not matched to a gene; V was cut back by 8 bases and J by 5 bases. The CDR3 sequence is 15 residues long. Germline V gene lookup returns CDR1 SEHNR and CDR2 FQNEAQ (reference sequence).

The rearrangement uses TRBV7-9 and TRBJ2-7; D is possibly TRBD2 (7 bases). The CDR3 is made up of 16 amino acids. Germline loops: CDR1 SEHNR, CDR2 FQNEAQ (reference sequence). V was cut by 4 bases and J by 2 bases, with 18 bases left in between. Written as DNA, the CDR3 is TGTGCCAGCAGCTCCTGGGGGGGCCAGATTACCTACGAGCAGTACTTC. Its protein is CASSSWGGQITYEQYF.

The table lists this clone with a count of one. V and J are TRBV5-5 and TRBJ1-5; no clear D. Trimming took off 4 bases at V and 0 bases at J, with 11 bases between the two ends. The germline V gene has CDR1 SGHKS and CDR2 YYEKEE (reference sequence). The CDR3 sequence is 15 residues long. CDR3 sequence: CASSTTGYSNQPQHF. CDR3 DNA sequence: TGTGCCAGCAGCACGACTGGATATAGCAATCAGCCCCAGCATTTT.

This clone was seen a handful of times. The chain carries TRBV14 and TRBJ2-7, with D perhaps matching TRBD1 (8 bases). Germline lookup yields CDR1 SGHDN and CDR2 FVKESK. CDR3 length: 15 amino acids. Trimming stripped 2 bases from V and 6 bases from J, with 17 bases between. In DNA, the CDR3 is TGTGCCAGCAGCCAAACCCGGGGGGACAGGTCCGAGCAGTACTTC. Its protein is CASSQTRGDRSEQYF.

V and J are TRBV5-1 and TRBJ1-1, with 7 positions matching TRBD1. Looked up from germline, CDR1 is SGHRS and CDR2 is YFSETQ. CDR3 size: 13 residues. V dropped 4 bases and J dropped 8; count of bases not matched to a gene: 8. CDR3 coding DNA: TGCGCCAGCAGCGCCGACCGGGACAGCGAAGCTTTCTTT. It encodes CASSADRDSEAFF.

This clone was detected once. The V gene is TRBV7-2, the J gene TRBJ1-2; D is possibly TRBD1 (5 bases). V dropped 5 bases and J dropped 4 bases, with 14 bases sitting between them. Germline assignment: CDR1 SGHTA and CDR2 FQGNSA. The CDR3 has 14 amino acids. The CDR3 here is CASSPGGEGYGYTF. In DNA form, the CDR3 reads TGTGCCAGCAGCCCGGGGGGGGAAGGCTATGGCTACACCTTC.

V is TRBV19 and J is TRBJ2-7; 9 nucleotides match TRBD2. Germline CDR1 and CDR2: LNHDA and SQIVND (reference sequence). J gave up 1 base and V 8 bases, and 9 bases lay outside the gene matches. This CDR3 is built from 15 residues. In nucleotides, the CDR3 is TGTGCCAGTCTAGGGGCGGGGGGGAGATCCTACGAGCAGTACTTC. It translates to CASLGAGGRSYEQYF.

This chain joins TRBV5-1 and TRBJ1-3, with 7 bases lining up with TRBD1. The CDR3 is 15 residues long. Losses at the gene ends were 3 bases for V and 0 bases for J; bases not matched to a gene: 3. The germline gives CDR1 SGHRS, CDR2 YFSETQ. CDR3 protein: CASSSRTGSGNTIYF. The CDR3 nucleotides read TGCGCCAGCAGCTCTCGGACAGGCTCTGGAAACACCATATATTTT. The entire variable domain, with the rest obtained from reference TRBV5-1 and TRBJ1-3, is as follows: KAGVTQTPRYLIKTRGQQVTLSCSPISGHRSVSWYQQTPGQGLQFLFEYFSETQRNKGNFPGRFSGRQFSNSRSEMNVSTLELGDSALYLCASSSRTGSGNTIYFGEGSWLTVV.

This clone appeared a single time. The chain joins TRBV20-1 to TRBJ1-1; D gene uncertain. CDR1 DFQATT and CDR2 SNEGSKA come from the germline V gene (reference sequence). The CDR3 has 13 residues. Trimming removed 3 bases at V and 2 bases at J, with 10 bases between. The CDR3 region has the DNA TGCAGTGCTAGTGGTCAGGAAAACACTGAAGCTTTCTTT. As protein: CSASGQENTEAFF.

For the CDR3, the DNA is TGTGCCAGCAGCTTAGATGCGGGGGGCTCCTACGAGCAGTACTTC. This sequence encodes CASSLDAGGSYEQYF. The J gene is TRBJ2-7, the V gene TRBV7-9; 8 bases are a match to TRBD2. CDR1 SEHNR and CDR2 FQNEAQ come from the germline V gene (reference sequence). The CDR3 is 15 amino acids. V gave up 1 base and J gave up 0 bases; unmatched junction bases: 2.

The chain uses TRBV9 and TRBJ2-2; unclear D gene. Trimming removed 0 bases at V and 4 bases at J, with 10 bases between. Germline lookup yields CDR1 SGDLS and CDR2 YYNGEE. CDR3 length: 15 residues. This CDR3 is CASSVDSRGTGELFF. The CDR3 region has the DNA TGTGCCAGCAGCGTAGACTCTCGTGGCACCGGGGAGCTGTTTTTT.

This clone has only a few counts. The V and J genes are TRBV10-3 and TRBJ2-2; D perhaps matches TRBD2 (6 bases). The CDR3 runs 14 residues. The ends were cut back, 4 bases at V and 5 bases at J, with 11 bases in the middle. Germline V gene lookup returns CDR1 ENHRY and CDR2 SYGVKD. The DNA of the CDR3 is TGTGCCATCAGTGTTCTTGGGGGGACCGGGGAGCTGTTTTTT. Amino acid sequence: CAISVLGGTGELFF.

CDR3 DNA sequence: TGTGCCAGCAGCCGTGAGGGGGCGAGGACCGGGGAGCTGTTTTTT. Its translation is CASSREGARTGELFF. The chain employs TRBV7-8 and TRBJ2-2; 7 bases are shared with TRBD1. Germline trimming cut 5 bases from V and 5 bases from J; bases unmatched to any gene: 8. Per the germline V gene, CDR1 is SGHVS and CDR2 is FQNEAQ. The CDR3 spans 15 residues. Together with reference TRBV7-8 and TRBJ2-2, the CDR3 gives the full variable domain: GAGVSQSPRYKVAKRGQDVALRCDPISGHVSLFWYQQALGQGPEFLTYFQNEAQLDKSGLPSDRFFAERPEGSVSTLKIQRTQQEDSAVYLCASSREGARTGELFFGEGSRLTVL.

The chain employs TRBV23-1 and TRBJ2-3, with 8 nucleotides matching TRBD1. TRBV23-1 is assigned to the ORF class and has an uncertain function. The CDR3 has 15 residues. J was trimmed by 3 bases and V by 4 bases; bases with no gene match: 6. The CDR3 region has the DNA TGCGCCAGCAGTCTCTTGGGACAGGAGACAGATACGCAGTATTTT. Amino acid sequence: CASSLLGQETDTQYF.

This rearrangement joins TRBV14 to TRBJ2-6; no reliable D call. This CDR3 comprises 16 residues. Trimming cost V 4 bases and J 4 bases, with 14 bases left between them. The germline V gene has CDR1 SGHDN and CDR2 FVKESK. The CDR3 is CASSPRSIGGANVLTF. DNA for the CDR3: TGTGCCAGCAGCCCCCGGAGTATTGGGGGGGCCAACGTCCTGACTTTC. The variable domain in full, completed from reference TRBV14 and TRBJ2-6, reads EAGVTQFPSHSVIEKGQTVTLRCDPISGHDNLYWYRRVMGKEIKFLLHFVKESKQDESGMPNNRFLAERTGGTYSTLKVQPAELEDSGVYFCASSPRSIGGANVLTFGAGSRLTVL.

The chain uses TRBV15 and TRBJ2-1, with D possibly TRBD1 on 5 matching bases. This CDR3 contains 14 residues. V was cut by 1 base and J by 5 bases, with 9 bases left in between. The V gene's germline CDR1 is LNHNV and CDR2 YYDKDF (reference sequence). The CDR3 loop reads CATSRGTGDNEQFF. The CDR3 DNA sequence: TGTGCCACCAGCAGAGGCACAGGAGACAATGAGCAGTTCTTC.

The rearrangement uses TRBV10-3 and TRBJ2-1; D perhaps matches TRBD1 (7 bases). V gave up 10 bases and J gave up 1 base, with 11 bases separating them. Germline lookup yields CDR1 ENHRY and CDR2 SYGVKD. This CDR3 is built from 13 residues. The CDR3 loop reads CASAGQSYNEQFF. CDR3 sequence (DNA): TGTGCCAGCGCGGGACAGTCCTACAATGAGCAGTTCTTC.

The V call is TRBV5-8, the J call TRBJ1-3, with a tentative D call TRBD1 (5 bases). CDR1 and CDR2 (germline): SGHTS, YDEGEE. V lost 6 bases and J 3 bases, leaving 10 bases between the germline ends. This CDR3 spans 13 amino acids. DNA of the CDR3: TGTGCCAGCAACTTCGGGGGTGGAAACACCATATATTTT. Protein product: CASNFGGGNTIYF.

The chain uses TRBV3-1 (or the pseudogene TRBV3-2) and TRBJ1-2, with TRBD1 matching over 10 bases. Trimming cost V 2 bases and J 3 bases; bases outside gene matches: 3. Looked up from germline, CDR1 is LGHDT and CDR2 is YNNKEL (reference sequence). The length of the CDR3 is 15 residues. In DNA, the CDR3 is TGTGCCAGCAGCCAAAAGACAGGGGGCGACTATGGCTACACCTTC. It encodes CASSQKTGGDYGYTF.

The chain recombines TRBV19 with TRBJ2-3; D gene uncertain. Germline CDR1 reads LNHDA; CDR2 reads SQIVND (reference sequence). The CDR3 has 15 amino acids. V was shortened by 9 bases and J by 8 bases, with 24 bases between the two germline ends. The CDR3 nucleotides read TGTGCCAGCAGTGAGTCCAAGCAGGCCCTTAGTACGCAGTATTTT. Protein: CASSESKQALSTQYF.

This clone was observed once. The V and J genes are TRBV7-9 and TRBJ2-1, with 9 bases identical to TRBD2. Germline CDR1 SEHNR, CDR2 FQNEAQ (reference sequence). The V and J ends lost 2 bases and 7 bases, in that order; junction bases with no gene match: 9. The CDR3 consists of 16 residues. CDR3 region: CASSLTERGVANEQFF. The DNA of the CDR3 is TGTGCCAGCAGCTTAACCGAGCGGGGGGTAGCAAATGAGCAGTTCTTC.

This rearrangement joins TRBV19 to TRBJ1-5; 8 positions match TRBD1. The CDR3 has 15 residues. Germline-derived CDR1 and CDR2 are LNHDA and SQIVND (reference sequence). V shed 7 bases, J shed 2 bases, and the junction held 7 bases outside the gene matches. The CDR3 coding sequence is TGTGCCAGTAAAATACCAGGGGGCCGCAATCAGCCCCAGCATTTT. Amino acids: CASKIPGGRNQPQHF. The full variable domain, in which reference TRBV19 and TRBJ1-5 provide the parts outside the CDR3, is DGGITQSPKYLFRKEGQNVTLSCEQNLNHDAMYWYRQDPGQGLRLIYYSQIVNDFQKGDIAEGYSVSREKKESFPLTVTSAQKNPTAFYLCASKIPGGRNQPQHFGDGTRLSIL.

The chain links TRBV5-1 to TRBJ1-2; a weak D match, TRBD1 (5 bases). CDR3 length: 15 amino acids. V was shortened by 6 bases and J by 8 bases, with 23 bases between the two germline ends. The germline V gene encodes CDR1 SGHRS and CDR2 YFSETQ. The CDR3 bases are TGCGCCAGCACGATCACAACCGGGGGATCGGGAGGCTACACCTTC. It encodes CASTITTGGSGGYTF.

The J gene is TRBJ2-1, the V gene TRBV19; no definite D call. The CDR3 consists of 15 residues. Germline-derived CDR1 and CDR2 are LNHDA and SQIVND (reference sequence). The germline V and J ends were trimmed by 7 bases and 0 bases, with 13 bases remaining between them. The CDR3 region has the DNA TGTGCCAGTACCGACCCCCGAGGCTCCTACAATGAGCAGTTCTTC. It codes for CASTDPRGSYNEQFF. Looking up the rest from reference TRBV19 and TRBJ2-1 gives the full variable domain: DGGITQSPKYLFRKEGQNVTLSCEQNLNHDAMYWYRQDPGQGLRLIYYSQIVNDFQKGDIAEGYSVSREKKESFPLTVTSAQKNPTAFYLCASTDPRGSYNEQFFGPGTRLTVL.

The rearrangement uses TRBV27 and TRBJ2-1, with 9 nucleotides matching TRBD2. Germline-derived CDR1 and CDR2 are MNHEY and SMNVEV (reference sequence). Germline trimming cut 3 bases from V and 6 bases from J; bases unmatched to any gene: 3. The CDR3 has 14 residues. The CDR3 loop reads CASSFLAGSNEQFF. The CDR3 region has the DNA TGTGCCAGCAGTTTCCTAGCGGGGTCCAATGAGCAGTTCTTC.

This chain joins TRBV5-1 and TRBJ2-7; 7 bases map to TRBD1. Looked up from germline, CDR1 is SGHRS and CDR2 is YFSETQ. The V segment lost 1 base and the J segment 3 bases; nucleotides outside the gene matches: 7. The CDR3 spans 15 residues. Written as DNA, the CDR3 is TGCGCCAGCAGCTTGTTGGGACAGACTTTCTACGAGCAGTACTTC. Its protein product is CASSLLGQTFYEQYF.

J is TRBJ1-1 and V is TRBV5-1, with 7 bases matching TRBD1. The CDR3 has 14 amino acids. Germline CDR1 and CDR2: SGHRS and YFSETQ. The trim removed 5 bases at V and 5 bases at J, leaving 9 bases unmatched. CDR3 nucleotide sequence: TGCGCCAGCAGAACAGGGGCTCGGGAAACTGAAGCTTTCTTT. Translating it yields CASRTGARETEAFF.

The rearrangement uses TRBV27 and TRBJ2-3, with 10 bases fitting TRBD2. CDR1 and CDR2 (germline): MNHEY, SMNVEV (reference sequence). The ends lost 5 bases at V and 5 bases at J; junction bases unmatched: 16. This CDR3 is built from 18 residues. The CDR3 nucleotides read TGTGCCAGCAGTCTAGCCCCCCTCAGCGGGGGGGCTAAAGATACGCAGTATTTT. It encodes CASSLAPLSGGAKDTQYF.